Each of the 15 T cell receptor beta chains below was sequenced from the same sample in a study of regulatory T cells in long-lasting Graves disease. Time point specified: newly diagnosed GD, antithyroid drugs for less than 3 months. RNA from PBMCs was the source of the TCR library. Assembly of TCR beta libraries relied on iRepertoire HTBI primers together with Arm-PCR of CDR3 regions. TCRdb ran MiXCR on the multiplex PCR reads and lists one entry per CDR3 protein. The sample includes 500,000 or so distinct CDR3 sequences, 15% to 20% of them seen just once. These data were likewise used in another study, on T cells in Graves' hyperthyroidism and ophthalmopathy.

The specimen was peripheral blood mononuclear cells (PBMCs), collected at new diagnosis, from a patient treated with antithyroid drugs. Receptors originate from a man aged 40-50 years with Graves disease.

This clonotype was recorded at least ten times. The rearrangement links TRBV20-1 to TRBJ2-7; 11 bases align to TRBD2. Germline trimming cut 2 bases from V and 6 bases from J; bases unmatched to any gene: 6. CDR1 DFQATT and CDR2 SNEGSKA come from the germline V gene (reference sequence). The CDR3 sequence is 14 residues long. CDR3 sequence: CSARIAGGTTEQYF. CDR3 DNA sequence: TGCAGTGCTAGAATAGCGGGAGGGACCACCGAGCAGTACTTC.

This clonotype occurred many times. Germline is not matched at one junction end, which may reflect a read error. The DNA of the CDR3 is TGCGCCAGCAGCCCTCAGGGAAGCTCCTACGAGCAGTACTTC. Its protein product is CASSPQGSSYEQYF. V is TRBV7-9 and J is TRBJ2-7; D perhaps matches TRBD1 (5 bases). This CDR3 has 14 amino acids. Germline assignment: CDR1 SEHNR and CDR2 FQNEAQ (reference sequence).

This sequence joins TRBV24-1 and TRBJ1-5; D is unresolved. V dropped 6 bases and J dropped 11 bases, with 13 bases sitting between them. CDR3 length equals 12 residues. Germline V lookup: CDR1 KGHDR, CDR2 SFDVKD. The CDR3: CATSNGPTAQHF. The CDR3 nucleotides read TGTGCCACCAGTAACGGACCAACGGCCCAGCATTTT.

This clonotype came up many times. The rearrangement uses TRBV24-1 and TRBJ2-1; 7 bases fit TRBD2. Trimming at V came to 8 bases and at J to 8 bases, leaving 8 bases not matched to a gene. Germline lookup yields CDR1 KGHDR and CDR2 SFDVKD. The CDR3 is made up of 13 amino acids. The CDR3 sequence is CATKRGSTDEQFF. CDR3 nucleotide sequence: TGTGCCACCAAGCGCGGGAGTACCGATGAGCAGTTCTTC.

This clonotype was counted many times. The chain couples TRBV10-2 to TRBJ2-7; 7 bases align to TRBD1. The CDR3 contains 15 residues. Germline loops: CDR1 WSHSY, CDR2 SAAADI. Trimming at V came to 0 bases and at J to 5 bases, leaving 7 bases not matched to a gene. CDR3: CASSESMRGRDEQYF. In DNA form, the CDR3 reads TGCGCCAGCAGTGAGTCGATGAGGGGGCGCGACGAGCAGTACTTC.

This clonotype has a count of ten or more. The V gene is TRBV7-9, the J gene TRBJ2-1; 10 nucleotides match TRBD2. The germline CDR1 and CDR2 sequences are SEHNR and FQNEAQ (reference sequence). With 8 bases clipped from V and 4 bases from J, the junction kept 2 bases outside the gene matches. The CDR3 covers 13 residues. The CDR3 sequence: CASELAGYNEQFF. Written as DNA, the CDR3 is TGTGCCAGCGAACTAGCGGGGTACAATGAGCAGTTCTTC.

The chain employs TRBV29-1 and TRBJ2-7, with TRBD1 identical over 9 bases. V dropped 4 bases and J dropped 4; count of bases not matched to a gene: 8. Germline CDR1 SQVTM, CDR2 ANQGSEA. The CDR3 totals 14 residues. CDR3 bases: TGCAGCGTTGGGGTGGACAGGGGCATTTACGAGCAGTACTTC. It specifies CSVGVDRGIYEQYF.

For this clonotype: Just one base apart from a much larger clone, this may be a read error. The chain recombines TRBV7-8 with TRBJ2-7; 7 nucleotides agree with TRBD1. Looked up from germline, CDR1 is SGHVS and CDR2 is FQNEAQ. This CDR3 region has 19 residues. Trimming cost V 1 base and J 0 bases; bases outside gene matches: 15. Here the CDR3 DNA reads TGTGCCAGCAGCTTAGAGAGGTTTCCCCAGGACAGGAGCTCCTACGAGCAGTACTTC. It translates to CASSLERFPQDRSSYEQYF.

This clonotype appeared a few times. A junction end diverges from the germline sequence, so it may reflect a read error. The chain uses TRBV5-4 and TRBJ2-7; TRBD1 might be the D (6 bases). CDR3 length: 17 amino acids. The germline V gene encodes CDR1 SGHNT and CDR2 YYREEE (reference sequence). As DNA, the CDR3 is TGTGCCAGCAGCTTGGCGTTCGAGACAGGACCCTCCCACGAGCAGTACTTC. Translation gives CASSLAFETGPSHEQYF.

In its sample, this clonotype was seen many times. The V call is TRBV2, the J call TRBJ2-1; no reliable D call. The ends were cut back, 5 bases at V and 9 bases at J, with 5 bases in the middle. Germline V gene sequence: CDR1 SNHLY, CDR2 FYNNEI. The CDR3 covers 10 residues. Here the CDR3 reads CASSQVEQFF. CDR3 nucleotide sequence: TGTGCCAGCAGTCAGGTTGAGCAGTTCTTC.

Only a few counts were recorded for this clonotype. The gene calls are TRBV20-1 and TRBJ2-6, with D maybe TRBD2 (6 bases). CDR1 is DFQATT, CDR2 SNEGSKA, per germline (reference sequence). The CDR3 extends over 14 amino acids. The V gene lost 6 bases and the J gene lost 0 bases, with 9 bases spanning the gap. The CDR3 coding sequence is TGCAGTGCGGAGGGCCGCTCTGGGGCCAACGTCCTGACTTTC. Its protein product is CSAEGRSGANVLTF.

In this sample, this clonotype turned up a few times. Since a much larger clone is just one base distant, this may be a read error. V is TRBV11-2 and J is TRBJ2-1, with 9 bases aligning to TRBD2. The junction had 5 bases not matched to a gene; V was cut back by 5 bases and J by 3 bases. The germline V gene has CDR1 SGHAT and CDR2 FQNNGV. This CDR3 is 15 amino acids long. The CDR3 nucleotides are TGTGCCAGCAGCCAGACTAGCGGTGTCTACAATGAGCAGTTCTTC. This gives the protein CASSQTSGVYNEQFF.

About this clonotype itself: A far larger clone is one base from this, pointing to a likely read error. The gene calls are TRBV6-1 and TRBJ2-4; D is possibly TRBD2 (5 bases). From germline, CDR1 is MNHNS and CDR2 SASEGT. CDR3 length equals 13 residues. In DNA form, the CDR3 reads TGTGCCAGCAGCCTAGGACCTACCGCGGGCCTGTCCTTC. It encodes CASSLGPTAGLSF.

The chain recombines TRBV6-2 or TRBV6-3 with TRBJ2-2, with a weak D call TRBD2 (5 bases). The germline V and J ends were trimmed by 2 bases and 0 bases, with 16 bases remaining between them. Germline-derived CDR1 and CDR2 are MNHEY and SVGEGT. CDR3 length equals 18 residues. CDR3 sequence: CASSYGEVRGSNTGELFF. The CDR3 DNA reads as TGTGCCAGCAGTTACGGCGAAGTTAGAGGGTCGAACACCGGGGAGCTGTTTTTT.

This clonotype showed up just a few times. The genes are TRBV15 and TRBJ1-6; D not resolved. The V gene lost 1 base and the J gene lost 3 bases, with 10 bases spanning the gap. The germline CDR1 and CDR2 sequences are LNHNV and YYDKDF (reference sequence). The CDR3 covers 16 residues. DNA for the CDR3: TGTGCCACCAGCAGAGCCCCATACGACTATAATTCACCCCTCCACTTT. As protein: CATSRAPYDYNSPLHF.